This T cell receptor (beta chain) comes out of a study of blood T cell repertoires in COVID-19. The wider study: The cDNA or gDNA used as material had been derived from T cells, B-cell-depleted T cells, or PBMCs.

Some clones are missing from TCRdb's copy, which holds only in-frame ones; the method was immunoSEQ multiplex PCR. The sample has 150,000 to 250,000 clones, 79% seen once. In its sample, this clone was seen a few times. This sequence was found in a middle-aged woman with COVID-19, enrolled during active disease. The sequenced material came from peripheral blood.

The CDR3 nucleotides read TGCGCCAGCAGAAAGACAGGGTTCCTGGAGACCCAGTACTTC. Its translation: CASRKTGFLETQYF. The chain joins TRBV4-1 to TRBJ2-5; 7 nucleotides agree with TRBD1. With V trimmed by 6 bases and J by 5 bases, 9 bases remained unmatched. Germline V CDR1 and CDR2: MGHRA, YSYEKL. The CDR3 has 14 residues.